Listed below are T cell receptor beta chains from one sample, sequenced in a study of OX40 agonist ivuxolimab in advanced cancers. Profiling relied on immunoSEQ multiplex PCR, and the TCRdb table lists in-frame clones only, not all of them. The sample carries some 70,000 clones, around 93% recorded once. This specimen was CD4+ or CD8+ T cells sorted from blood, taken in a trial of the OX40 agonist ivuxolimab. Receptor source: an adult with an advanced solid tumor such as melanoma, head and neck, liver or kidney cancer. Each CDR3 is given with its conserved first and last residue. A D gene is named only where the DNA matches it firmly. Expanded clones are given a class, and other clones once, few, many or no size at all.

v_call	clone_size	j_call	d_call	cdr3_aa	cdr3_nt
TRBV30	few	TRBJ1-1	NA	CACRSGAGTEAFF	TGTGCCTGTCGCTCAGGGGCTGGGACTGAAGCTTTCTTT
TRBV7-2	NA	TRBJ2-7	NA	CASSLASAEPYEQYF	TGTGCCAGCAGCTTAGCGTCCGCGGAGCCCTACGAGCAGTACTTC
TRBV11-1	NA	TRBJ2-5	NA	CASSSRTLGGETQYF	TGTGCCAGCAGCTCCCGGACTCTGGGCGGAGAGACCCAGTACTTC
TRBV6-1	once	TRBJ1-4	NA	CASSERVHSVDEKLFF	TGTGCCAGCAGTGAAAGGGTCCATTCGGTGGATGAAAAACTGTTTTTT
TRBV21-1	NA	TRBJ2-7	NA	CASSKGGLIYEQYF	TGTGCCAGCAGCAAAGGTGGACTCATCTACGAGCAGTACTTC
TRBV20-1	NA	TRBJ1-2	NA	CSARPNYGYTF	TGCAGTGCTAGACCGAACTATGGCTACACCTTC
TRBV19	NA	TRBJ1-2	TRBD1	CASSGGQGVSGYTF	TGTGCCAGTAGTGGGGGACAGGGCGTTAGTGGCTACACCTTC
TRBV5-5	NA	TRBJ2-1	TRBD2	CASSTLAGPIYEQFF	TGTGCCAGCAGCACCTTAGCGGGACCCATTTATGAGCAGTTCTTC
TRBV5-1	NA	TRBJ2-7	NA	CASSVDGSAAYEQYF	TGCGCCAGCAGTGTGGACGGTAGCGCGGCCTACGAGCAGTACTTC
TRBV5-5	NA	TRBJ1-2	NA	CASSLETTGGYTF	TGTGCCAGCAGCTTGGAAACGACGGGTGGCTACACCTTC
TRBV28	NA	TRBJ2-7	TRBD2	CASRSLAGGSSSYEQYF	TGTGCCAGCAGATCACTAGCGGGAGGCTCGAGCTCCTACGAGCAGTACTTC
TRBV5-1	NA	TRBJ1-3	TRBD1	CASSLGTGQGFGNTIYF	TGCGCCAGCAGCTTGGGGACCGGACAGGGGTTTGGAAACACCATATATTTT
TRBV25-1	NA	TRBJ1-1	NA	CASIGRMNTEAFF	TGTGCCAGCATAGGACGGATGAACACTGAAGCTTTCTTT
TRBV6-5	NA	TRBJ1-5	TRBD1	CASRPTGGNQPQHF	TGTGCCAGCAGACCGACAGGGGGCAATCAGCCCCAGCATTTT
TRBV4-2	NA	TRBJ2-7	NA	CASSQDAGTNSYEQYF	TGTGCCAGCAGCCAAGACGCCGGGACGAACTCCTACGAGCAGTACTTC
TRBV2	NA	TRBJ2-1	NA	CASSEARGGEQFF	TGTGCCAGCAGTGAAGCGCGAGGAGGTGAGCAGTTCTTC
TRBV28	NA	TRBJ2-7	NA	CASRGRASSYEQYF	TGTGCCAGCAGAGGAAGGGCGAGCTCCTACGAGCAGTACTTC
TRBV20-1	NA	TRBJ2-7	NA	CSAFSSYEQYF	TGCAGTGCCTTCAGTTCCTACGAGCAGTACTTC
TRBV28	NA	TRBJ2-7	TRBD2	CASSSPGEGNSYEQYF	TGTGCCAGCAGTTCCCCCGGGGAGGGGAACTCCTACGAGCAGTACTTC
TRBV6-5	once	TRBJ1-3	NA	CASSPAGPSGNTIYF	TGTGCCAGCAGTCCGGCGGGGCCCTCTGGAAACACCATATATTTT
TRBV10-3	few	TRBJ1-5	TRBD1	CAISESQGEGPQHF	TGTGCCATCAGTGAGTCGCAGGGGGAAGGGCCCCAGCATTTT
TRBV6-5	NA	TRBJ2-1	NA	CASSLGTVYNEQFF	TGTGCCAGCAGTTTGGGGACTGTCTACAATGAGCAGTTCTTC
TRBV2	NA	TRBJ2-7	TRBD1	CASRPGTGGEQYF	TGTGCCAGCAGACCTGGGACAGGGGGCGAGCAGTACTTC
TRBV28	NA	TRBJ1-4	TRBD1	CASSQDRVNEKLFF	TGTGCCAGCAGCCAAGACAGGGTTAATGAAAAACTGTTTTTT
TRBV6-1	NA	TRBJ2-4	NA	CASSVLTPGNIQYF	TGTGCCAGCAGTGTTCTAACTCCGGGAAACATTCAGTACTTC
TRBV5-4	NA	TRBJ2-1	TRBD1	CASSKKGQGIYNEQFF	TGTGCCAGCAGCAAAAAGGGACAGGGAATATACAATGAGCAGTTCTTC
TRBV19	NA	TRBJ2-7	NA	CASSMVGSQSEQYF	TGTGCCAGTAGTATGGTAGGGTCCCAAAGCGAGCAGTACTTC
TRBV7-9	few	TRBJ2-1	NA	CASSNLPQFF	TGTGCCAGCAGCAACTTGCCACAGTTCTTC
TRBV11-2	NA	TRBJ2-5	TRBD1	CASSSGQQQETQYF	TGTGCCAGCAGCTCGGGACAGCAGCAAGAGACCCAGTACTTC
TRBV9	NA	TRBJ2-1	NA	CASSVLPSYNEQFF	TGTGCCAGCAGCGTATTACCCTCCTACAATGAGCAGTTCTTC
TRBV5-6	NA	TRBJ2-1	TRBD1	CASSPTGTNEQFF	TGTGCCAGCAGCCCGACAGGGACCAATGAGCAGTTCTTC
TRBV29-1	NA	TRBJ1-2	TRBD1	CSVPGQGFYGYTF	TGCAGCGTTCCCGGACAGGGATTTTACGGCTACACCTTC
TRBV27	NA	TRBJ1-6	NA	CASSRMGNSPLHF	TGTGCCAGCAGCAGGATGGGGAATTCACCCCTCCACTTT
TRBV29-1	once	TRBJ1-1	NA	CSVSDLNTEAFF	TGCAGCGTCTCGGACTTGAACACTGAAGCTTTCTTT
TRBV6-1	NA	TRBJ2-2	NA	CASSMLNTGELFF	TGTGCCAGCAGTATGCTAAACACCGGGGAGCTGTTTTTT
TRBV5-1	NA	TRBJ2-2	TRBD1	CASSPRTGEPTGELFF	TGCGCCAGCAGCCCCCGGACAGGAGAACCCACCGGGGAGCTGTTTTTT
TRBV19	NA	TRBJ2-1	NA	CASSRRGADVSYNEQFF	TGTGCCAGTAGTCGAAGGGGCGCGGACGTCTCCTACAATGAGCAGTTCTTC
TRBV2	NA	TRBJ2-1	NA	CASSQGQLSSYNEQFF	TGTGCCAGCAGCCAAGGACAGTTAAGCTCCTACAATGAGCAGTTCTTC
TRBV6-5	NA	TRBJ1-5	NA	CASSYSSLNLQPQHF	TGTGCCAGCAGTTACTCCTCTCTTAACCTCCAGCCCCAGCATTTT
TRBV7-9	NA	TRBJ2-5	NA	CASSLSGRETQYF	TGTGCCAGCAGCTTATCAGGGAGGGAGACCCAGTACTTC
TRBV7-9	NA	TRBJ2-7	TRBD2	CASSLAFGLQREGNEQYF	TGTGCCAGCAGCTTAGCGTTTGGGCTCCAGCGGGAGGGCAACGAGCAGTACTTC
TRBV19	NA	TRBJ2-3	TRBD2	CASSLHGTSGSSTDTQYF	TGTGCCAGTAGTCTACATGGGACTAGCGGGTCTAGCACAGATACGCAGTATTTT
TRBV6-1	NA	TRBJ1-1	NA	CASRVGAPANTEAFF	TGTGCCAGCCGAGTAGGGGCGCCAGCGAACACTGAAGCTTTCTTT
TRBV2	NA	TRBJ2-7	TRBD2	CAGASGYEQYF	TGTGCCGGAGCTAGCGGCTACGAGCAGTACTTC
TRBV6-1	NA	TRBJ1-1	TRBD1	CASSAWTGGVSGTEAFF	TGTGCCAGCAGTGCCTGGACAGGGGGCGTCAGTGGCACTGAAGCTTTCTTT
TRBV19	NA	TRBJ2-3	TRBD2	CASSLLAGTTSTDTQYF	TGTGCCAGTAGTTTACTAGCGGGGACTACTAGCACAGATACGCAGTATTTT
TRBV2	NA	TRBJ2-5	NA	CASSSTSQETQYF	TGTGCCAGCAGCTCGACGAGCCAAGAGACCCAGTACTTC
TRBV7-2	NA	TRBJ1-5	NA	CASSYRAFDQPQHF	TGTGCCAGCAGCTACAGGGCATTCGATCAGCCCCAGCATTTT
TRBV5-1	NA	TRBJ2-5	TRBD2	CASSVALAGEGETQYF	TGCGCCAGCAGCGTCGCACTAGCGGGAGAGGGGGAGACCCAGTACTTC
TRBV7-9	NA	TRBJ2-6	TRBD1	CASSTGAGANVLTF	TGTGCCAGCAGCACAGGGGCCGGGGCCAACGTCCTGACTTTC
TRBV5-1	few	TRBJ2-5	TRBD1	CASSGGTGPKGSGTQYF	TGCGCCAGCAGCGGGGGGACAGGCCCTAAGGGTAGTGGGACCCAGTACTTC
TRBV7-3	NA	TRBJ1-1	NA	CASSFGSGAEAFF	TGTGCCAGCAGCTTCGGGAGCGGCGCTGAAGCTTTCTTT
TRBV7-9	NA	TRBJ1-2	NA	CASSLAFGYTF	TGTGCCAGCAGCTTAGCGTTTGGCTACACCTTC